This T cell receptor (beta chain) originates from a study of blood T cell repertoires in COVID-19. Study in general: The United States, Italy and Spain were the sources of the acute and convalescent COVID-19 samples. PBMCs, B-cell-depleted T cells, or T cells provided the cDNA or gDNA that made up the material.

The CDR3 has 15 amino acids. The ends were cut back, 3 bases at V and 2 bases at J, with 14 bases in the middle. Germline CDR1 is LNHDA and CDR2 is SQIVND (reference sequence). In the authors' workflow: Reference gene primer amplification yielded estimated nucleated cell counts. Assay used: immunoSEQ multiplex PCR; TCRdb lists only in-frame clones, some missing. The DNA was the basis for D and trimming; V, J and clone size are from that table. Among over 150,000 clones listed, 75% to 90% were seen once. The sequence was collected from a woman aged 60 to 75 with acute or convalescent COVID-19. V gene TRBV19 combines with J gene TRBJ2-7, with D possibly TRBD2 on 6 matching bases. The sequenced sample was peripheral blood. The CDR3 DNA follows: TGTGCCAGTAGTATCGGCGGTGGAGGGGCCTACGAGCAGTACTTC. Amino acids: CASSIGGGGAYEQYF.